The clone carrying this TCR beta chain was detected ten times or more. Its antigen is unknown. TCRdb redid the calling of the 5' RACE reads with MiXCR, one entry per CDR3 protein. The table includes 150,000 to 200,000 distinct CDR3 sequences, roughly a tenth detected once. This sample was included in a study of T cells after yellow fever vaccination. Study background: Fractions of low cell number were prepared using SMART-Seq v4 Ultra Low Input. Study observations and caveats: Overall, a small share of clonotypes was seen in both CD4 and CD8 compartments.

V lost 1 base and J lost 7; bases outside the gene matches: 7. Germline V gene lookup returns CDR1 MGHRA and CDR2 YSYEKL. The CDR3 spans 16 residues. The clonotype originates from a man in his late teens or twenties who received the YFV17D yellow fever vaccine. This rearrangement joins TRBV4-1 to TRBJ1-6; TRBD1 agrees at 7 bases. Source: CD8+ T cells sorted from PBMCs, taken 45 days after the yellow fever booster vaccination. CDR3 sequence: CASSQVVGTENSPLHF. The CDR3 DNA reads as TGCGCCAGCAGCCAAGTTGTCGGGACAGAAAATTCACCCCTCCACTTT.